Listed below are T cell receptor beta chains from one sample, sequenced in a study of lymphopenia after photon versus proton radiotherapy. Libraries were prepared by immunoSEQ multiplex PCR; TCRdb keeps only in-frame clonotypes and omits some of them. The sample consists of some 30,000 clones, 75% to 90% of them appearing once. Sequenced material: peripheral blood, taken from a patient treated with proton-based radiotherapy. These TCRs come from a woman aged 65 to 85 with pancreatic cancer. Some clones in this sample may be carry-over from other donors' samples. The CDR3 runs from the conserved cysteine through the conserved F or W. The D gene is left open where the match is weak. Clone size is stated in some rows and not others, as once, few, many or a class when expanded.

V gene,J gene,clone size,D gene,CDR3 protein,CDR3 DNA
TRBV19,TRBJ2-7,.,.,CASSVRGGDEQYF,TGTGCCAGTAGCGTCCGAGGGGGGGACGAGCAGTACTTC
TRBV19,TRBJ2-7,.,.,CASSTGTSVAYEQYF,TGTGCCAGTAGCACGGGGACTTCGGTGGCTTACGAGCAGTACTTC
TRBV6-1,TRBJ2-2,.,TRBD2,CASRRGREGTGELFF,TGTGCCAGTCGACGAGGGAGGGAAGGTACCGGGGAGCTGTTTTTT
TRBV4-2,TRBJ2-7,.,TRBD2,CASSQELAGGSEQYF,TGTGCCAGCAGCCAAGAACTAGCGGGAGGGAGCGAGCAGTACTTC
TRBV6-1,TRBJ1-1,.,TRBD1,CASTGQGRAEAFF,TGTGCCAGCACCGGACAGGGAAGGGCTGAAGCTTTCTTT
TRBV11-3,TRBJ1-1,.,.,CASSSHFDSEAFF,TGTGCCAGCAGCTCCCATTTCGACAGTGAAGCTTTCTTT
TRBV2,TRBJ2-1,.,.,CASSEFLLLANEQFF,TGTGCCAGCAGTGAATTTCTATTGCTAGCGAATGAGCAGTTCTTC
TRBV10-2,TRBJ1-2,few,.,CASSESIGRGYTF,TGCGCCAGCAGTGAGTCGATTGGCAGAGGCTACACCTTC
TRBV29-1,TRBJ1-2,once,.,CSVEEGVSFGYTF,TGCAGCGTTGAAGAGGGGGTCTCTTTTGGCTACACCTTC
TRBV7-9,TRBJ1-4,.,.,CASSLGALEKLFF,TGTGCCAGCAGCTTGGGGGCTCTTGAAAAACTGTTTTTT
TRBV6-4,TRBJ2-1,.,TRBD2,CASSPEASGSHEQFF,TGTGCCAGCAGCCCCGAGGCTAGCGGGAGCCACGAGCAGTTCTTC
TRBV6-5,TRBJ2-1,.,TRBD2,CASRLREGQSEQFF,TGTGCCAGCAGATTGCGGGAGGGCCAGAGTGAGCAGTTCTTC
TRBV28,TRBJ2-7,once,.,CASSLFRMGEQYF,TGTGCCAGCAGTTTATTTCGAATGGGCGAGCAGTACTTC
TRBV30,TRBJ2-3,.,TRBD1,CAWNGQGLGDTQYF,TGTGCCTGGAACGGACAGGGCTTAGGAGATACGCAGTATTTT
TRBV6-5,TRBJ2-5,.,.,CASRARTATQETQYF,TGTGCCAGCAGAGCTAGGACAGCAACGCAAGAGACCCAGTACTTC
TRBV29-1,TRBJ1-4,.,.,CSVDDPTATNEKLFF,TGCAGCGTTGACGACCCCACAGCCACTAATGAAAAACTGTTTTTT
TRBV5-1,TRBJ2-7,.,.,CASSLSPGGSYEQYF,TGCGCCAGCAGCTTGTCCCCAGGGGGGTCCTACGAGCAGTACTTC
TRBV5-1,TRBJ2-1,.,.,CASSLGDSYNEQFF,TGCGCCAGCAGCTTGGGAGACTCCTACAATGAGCAGTTCTTC
TRBV9,TRBJ1-3,.,.,CASSVGQGMAGNTIYF,TGTGCCAGCAGCGTAGGTCAAGGGATGGCTGGAAACACCATATATTTT
TRBV9,TRBJ2-5,.,TRBD1,CASSVGQGSETQYF,TGTGCCAGCAGCGTAGGACAGGGCTCGGAGACCCAGTACTTC
TRBV11-3,TRBJ2-1,.,.,CASSLDRGRDNEQFF,TGTGCCAGCAGCTTAGATCGGGGGCGAGACAATGAGCAGTTCTTC
TRBV20-1,TRBJ2-5,once,.,CSAILDETQYF,TGCAGTGCAATACTCGACGAGACCCAGTACTTC
TRBV6-6,TRBJ1-4,.,.,CASRGAGTANEKLFF,TGTGCCAGCAGGGGAGCCGGGACGGCCAATGAAAAACTGTTTTTT
TRBV4-1,TRBJ2-5,.,TRBD1,CASSQNLAGGETQYF,TGCGCCAGCAGCCAAAATCTGGCAGGGGGAGAGACCCAGTACTTC
TRBV7-2,TRBJ1-1,.,.,CASSSPIMNTEAFF,TGTGCCAGCAGCTCACCAATCATGAACACTGAAGCTTTCTTT
TRBV5-6,TRBJ1-2,.,TRBD1,CASSPGTGAAYGYTF,TGTGCCAGCAGCCCCGGGACAGGGGCGGCCTATGGCTACACCTTC
TRBV11-3,TRBJ1-1,once,.,CASSLEGNTEAFF,TGTGCCAGCAGCTTAGAAGGGAACACTGAAGCTTTCTTT
TRBV4-2,TRBJ1-2,.,.,CASSGSVADNYGYTF,TGTGCCAGCAGCGGATCGGTGGCGGATAACTATGGCTACACCTTC
TRBV29-1,TRBJ2-7,.,.,CSVISAVIYEQYF,TGCAGCGTTATTTCGGCAGTTATCTACGAGCAGTACTTC
TRBV15,TRBJ2-6,.,.,CATSDMTKTGANVLTF,TGTGCCACCAGTGACATGACCAAGACTGGGGCCAACGTCCTGACTTTC
TRBV28,TRBJ2-1,.,.,CASRTYASEQFF,TGTGCCAGCAGAACGTACGCGTCTGAGCAGTTCTTC
TRBV6-1,TRBJ2-5,.,TRBD2,CASSGGGRSQETQYF,TGTGCCAGCAGTGGGGGGGGACGGAGCCAAGAGACCCAGTACTTC
TRBV6-4,TRBJ2-5,once,TRBD2,CASRPLLTSGSRETQYF,TGTGCCAGCAGGCCCTTGTTGACTAGCGGGAGTCGGGAGACCCAGTACTTC
TRBV5-5,TRBJ2-2,.,TRBD1,CASSLGQGKANTGELFF,TGTGCCAGCAGCTTGGGACAGGGGAAAGCGAACACCGGGGAGCTGTTTTTT
TRBV4-1,TRBJ2-7,.,TRBD2,CASSLSGLAGGPYEQYF,TGCGCCAGCAGCCTATCGGGACTAGCGGGAGGGCCGTACGAGCAGTACTTC
TRBV6-1,TRBJ2-3,.,TRBD1,CASSDPGGLFTDTQYF,TGTGCCAGCAGTGACCCAGGGGGTCTTTTCACGGATACGCAGTATTTT
TRBV2,TRBJ1-5,.,TRBD1,CASSRTGNMEPQHF,TGTGCCAGCAGCCGGACAGGGAATATGGAGCCCCAGCATTTT
TRBV11-2,TRBJ2-1,.,TRBD2,CASSPFGGASSYNEQFF,TGTGCCAGCAGCCCCTTCGGGGGGGCGAGCTCCTACAATGAGCAGTTCTTC
TRBV19,TRBJ2-1,.,TRBD1,CASSSGTGPYNEQFF,TGTGCCAGTTCCTCGGGGACAGGGCCCTACAATGAGCAGTTCTTC